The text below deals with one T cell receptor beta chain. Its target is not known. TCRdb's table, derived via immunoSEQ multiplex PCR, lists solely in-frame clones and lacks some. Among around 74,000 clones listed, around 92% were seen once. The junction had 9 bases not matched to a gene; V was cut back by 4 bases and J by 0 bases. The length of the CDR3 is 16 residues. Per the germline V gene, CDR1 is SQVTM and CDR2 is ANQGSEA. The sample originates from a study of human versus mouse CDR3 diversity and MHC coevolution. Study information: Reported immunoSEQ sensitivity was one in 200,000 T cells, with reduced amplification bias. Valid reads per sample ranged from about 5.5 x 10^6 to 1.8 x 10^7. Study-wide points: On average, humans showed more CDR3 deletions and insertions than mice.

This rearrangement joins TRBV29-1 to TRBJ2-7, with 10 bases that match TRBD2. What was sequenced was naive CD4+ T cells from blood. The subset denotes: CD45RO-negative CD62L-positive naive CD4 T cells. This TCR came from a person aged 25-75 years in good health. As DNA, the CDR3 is TGCAGCGTTGCCCCCCTAGCGGGGGAGGCCTCCTACGAGCAGTACTTC. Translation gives CSVAPLAGEASYEQYF.